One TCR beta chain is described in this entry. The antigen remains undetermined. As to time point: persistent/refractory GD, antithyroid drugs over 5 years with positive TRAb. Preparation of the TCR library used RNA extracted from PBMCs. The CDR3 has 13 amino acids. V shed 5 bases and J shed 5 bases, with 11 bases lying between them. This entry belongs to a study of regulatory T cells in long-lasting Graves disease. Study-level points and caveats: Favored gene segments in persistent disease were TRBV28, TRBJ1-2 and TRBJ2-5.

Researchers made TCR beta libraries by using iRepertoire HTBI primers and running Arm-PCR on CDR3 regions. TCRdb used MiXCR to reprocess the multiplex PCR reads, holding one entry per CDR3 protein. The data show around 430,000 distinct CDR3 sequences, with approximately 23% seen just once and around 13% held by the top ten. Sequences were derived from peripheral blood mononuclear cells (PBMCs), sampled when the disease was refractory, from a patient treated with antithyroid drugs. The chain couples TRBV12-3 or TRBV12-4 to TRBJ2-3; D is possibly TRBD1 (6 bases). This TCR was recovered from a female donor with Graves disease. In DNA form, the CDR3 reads TGTGCCAGCAGTGTCCCCAGGGGAGATACGCAGTATTTT. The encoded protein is CASSVPRGDTQYF.